This T cell receptor beta chain stems from a study of T cell responses to AZD1222 COVID-19 vaccine. A note on this clone: Its antigen remains unidentified.

General study results and limits: In the spike-specific TCR repertoire, nearly half reportedly target unmutated variant regions. Among vaccine-associated CD4 TCRs, coverage spanned spike, with dominance at 160-218 and 743-854. Only 5 or 6 individuals given AZD1222 were seropositive at baseline.

Method: immunoSEQ multiplex PCR; TCRdb's copy keeps in-frame clones and lacks some. The table shows some 120,000 clones, with 92% occurring only once. The CDR3 spans 15 residues. The V gene end was trimmed by 6 bases and the J gene end by 5 bases; junction bases not matched to a gene: 12. Germline-derived CDR1 and CDR2 are SGHVS and FQNEAQ. The source was peripheral blood, collected 28 days after the second AZD1222 dose. The V and J genes are TRBV7-8 and TRBJ1-1; 7 nucleotides agree with TRBD1. The TCR comes from an adult who received the AZD1222 COVID-19 vaccine. The CDR3 nucleotides are TGTGCCAGCAGTCGCCTTCTCCACAGGGGAACTGAAGCTTTCTTT. It specifies CASSRLLHRGTEAFF.